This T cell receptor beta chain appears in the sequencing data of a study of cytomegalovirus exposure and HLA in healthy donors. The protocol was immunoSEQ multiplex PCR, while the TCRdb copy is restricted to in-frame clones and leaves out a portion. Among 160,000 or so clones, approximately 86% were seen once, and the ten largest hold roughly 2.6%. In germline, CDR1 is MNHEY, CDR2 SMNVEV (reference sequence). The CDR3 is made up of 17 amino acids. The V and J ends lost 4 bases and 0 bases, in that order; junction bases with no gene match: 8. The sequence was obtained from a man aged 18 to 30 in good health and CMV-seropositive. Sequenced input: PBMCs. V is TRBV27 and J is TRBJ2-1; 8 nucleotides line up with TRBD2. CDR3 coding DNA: TGTGCCAGCAGTTCCGGGGGGGGGCCAAGCTCCTACAATGAGCAGTTCTTC. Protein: CASSSGGGPSSYNEQFF.